These T cell receptor beta chains were read from a single sample in a study of OX40 agonist ivuxolimab in advanced cancers. The assay was immunoSEQ multiplex PCR, and TCRdb's table has in-frame clones only and misses some. The sample has roughly 70,000 clones, roughly 82% seen once. The sequenced sample was CD4+ or CD8+ T cells sorted from blood, obtained in a trial of the OX40 agonist ivuxolimab. These TCRs come from an adult with an advanced solid tumor such as melanoma, head and neck, liver or kidney cancer. Each CDR3 is given with its conserved first and last residue. D genes are given only for firm matches. Rows give clone size only sometimes, using once, few, many, or a class for an expanded clone.

TRBJ2-5 | TRBD1 | NA | TRBV7-9 | TGTGCCAGCAGCTTAACTATCGCTGGACAGGGAGAGACCCAGTACTTC | CASSLTIAGQGETQYF
TRBJ1-5 | NA | NA | TRBV18 | TGTGCCAGCCGCCAGTCGGACTCAAATCAGCCCCAGCATTTT | CASRQSDSNQPQHF
TRBJ2-2 | TRBD2 | NA | TRBV30 | TGTGCCTGGAGAAAACTAGCGGGGGGGCCTGGCACCGGGGAGCTGTTTTTT | CAWRKLAGGPGTGELFF
TRBJ2-3 | TRBD2 | NA | TRBV4-1 | TGCGCCAGCAGCCGTTACTCCTCCGGGAGGCCCACAGATACGCAGTATTTT | CASSRYSSGRPTDTQYF
TRBJ2-2 | NA | few | TRBV7-6 | TGTGCCAGCAGCTTAGGGACAGAGAAGACCGGGGAGCTGTTTTTT | CASSLGTEKTGELFF
TRBJ2-3 | NA | NA | TRBV4-1 | TGCGCCAGCAGCCAACTCGATACGCAGTATTTT | CASSQLDTQYF
TRBJ2-5 | NA | NA | TRBV5-1 | TGCGCCAGCAGCGCCTTCGCCCGGGAAATCCAAGAGACCCAGTACTTC | CASSAFAREIQETQYF
TRBJ1-3 | NA | NA | TRBV19 | TGTGCCAGTACCAGGGCTGGAAACACCATATATTTT | CASTRAGNTIYF
TRBJ2-4 | NA | once | TRBV30 | TGTGCCTGGAGTGTGGGGGCTGAGGCCAAAAACATTCAGTACTTC | CAWSVGAEAKNIQYF
TRBJ2-2 | TRBD2 | few | TRBV27 | TGTGCCAGCAGCCGGGGACTAGCGGAAGCGGGAGACACCGGGGAGCTGTTTTTT | CASSRGLAEAGDTGELFF
TRBJ1-1 | NA | NA | TRBV4-1 | TGCGCCAGCAGCCAAATTTGGGGGAACACTGAAGCTTTCTTT | CASSQIWGNTEAFF
TRBJ2-7 | NA | NA | TRBV6-6 | TGTGCCAGCAGTAAGGGGTTATCCTACGAGCAGTACTTC | CASSKGLSYEQYF
TRBJ1-5 | NA | NA | TRBV6-6 | TGTGCCAGCAGTCCCCAGGGGAGCAATCAGCCCCAGCATTTT | CASSPQGSNQPQHF
TRBJ2-1 | NA | NA | TRBV7-2 | TGTGCCAGCAGCTTCCAGGCCGGAGGTGAGCAGTTCTTC | CASSFQAGGEQFF
TRBJ2-2 | TRBD1 | NA | TRBV11-3 | TGTGCCAGCAGCATCCCTCCGGGACAGGGATCGGGGAACACCGGGGAGCTGTTTTTT | CASSIPPGQGSGNTGELFF
TRBJ2-1 | NA | NA | TRBV7-2 | TGTGCCAGCAGTTTAGCGCAGCACAATGAGCAGTTCTTC | CASSLAQHNEQFF
TRBJ2-1 | NA | NA | TRBV14 | TGTGCCAGCAGTCTAGAGCTATACAATGAGCAGTTCTTC | CASSLELYNEQFF
TRBJ1-2 | NA | NA | TRBV5-1 | TGCGCCAGCAGCTTGGATCTTATTTCTAACTATGGCTACACCTTC | CASSLDLISNYGYTF
TRBJ2-7 | TRBD2 | NA | TRBV7-2 | TGTGCCAGCAGCTCCCCGGAGGCGGGAGGGCGAGCCTACGAGCAGTACTTC | CASSSPEAGGRAYEQYF
TRBJ2-7 | NA | NA | TRBV6-1 | TGTGCCAGCAGTGAAAGTATACTCTCCTACGAGCAGTACTTC | CASSESILSYEQYF
TRBJ2-1 | TRBD2 | NA | TRBV9 | TGTGCCAGCAGCGTAGGATTGGGACTAGCGTCAGACAATGAGCAGTTCTTC | CASSVGLGLASDNEQFF
TRBJ1-1 | NA | NA | TRBV6-6 | TGTGCCAGCAGTTACTCTGGCAGCCTGAACACTGAAGCTTTCTTT | CASSYSGSLNTEAFF
TRBJ1-4 | NA | NA | TRBV7-8 | TGTGCCAGCAGCTTCGATTCCGGGGCTGGGGAAAAACTGTTTTTT | CASSFDSGAGEKLFF
TRBJ1-4 | NA | NA | TRBV2 | TGTGCCAGCAGTGAGGGTGATTTGAAGAATGAAAAACTGTTTTTT | CASSEGDLKNEKLFF
TRBJ1-5 | NA | NA | TRBV5-4 | TGTGCCAGCAGCTTGTCGGGAATTGGCGTACAGCCCCAGCATTTT | CASSLSGIGVQPQHF
TRBJ1-1 | NA | few | TRBV11-1 | TGTGCCAGCAGCCGAAGGGGCACCTCGAACACTGAAGCTTTCTTT | CASSRRGTSNTEAFF
TRBJ2-1 | NA | NA | TRBV30 | TGTGCCTGGAACCCGGGACAAAAGATACATGAGCAGTTCTTC | CAWNPGQKIHEQFF
TRBJ1-5 | NA | few | TRBV30 | TGTGCCTGGAGTGCCTACAGGGATGATCAGCCCCAGCATTTT | CAWSAYRDDQPQHF
TRBJ1-1 | NA | NA | TRBV7-8 | TGTGCCAGCAGCCCCGGTCTTTGGGGCCCCACTGAAGCTTTCTTT | CASSPGLWGPTEAFF
TRBJ1-1 | NA | NA | TRBV25-1 | TGTGCCAGCAGTGATTACTTGAACACTGAAGCTTTCTTT | CASSDYLNTEAFF
TRBJ2-1 | NA | NA | TRBV7-3 | TGTGCCAGCAGCTTACCTGGCGGGGATGAGCAGTTCTTC | CASSLPGGDEQFF
TRBJ2-1 | NA | NA | TRBV18 | TGTGCCAGCCTTCCGGGGGCCCCCAACTACAATGAGCAGTTCTTC | CASLPGAPNYNEQFF
TRBJ2-2 | NA | NA | TRBV6-5 | TGTGCCAGCAGGAGACAGCCAGATAACACCGGGGAGCTGTTTTTT | CASRRQPDNTGELFF
TRBJ2-7 | TRBD2 | NA | TRBV10-3 | TGTGCCATCAGGTTCACTAGCGGCGGAACCTACGAGCAGTACTTC | CAIRFTSGGTYEQYF
TRBJ2-5 | NA | NA | TRBV2 | TGTGCCAGCAGTGAAAGAGGGGCCCAAGAGACCCAGTACTTC | CASSERGAQETQYF
TRBJ2-2 | TRBD2 | NA | TRBV5-1 | TGCGCCAGCAGCTTAAGACTAGCGGGAGACACCGGGGAGCTGTTTTTT | CASSLRLAGDTGELFF
TRBJ1-1 | NA | NA | TRBV7-9 | TGTGCCAGCAGCTTAGAACCGAGCATGAACACTGAAGCTTTCTTT | CASSLEPSMNTEAFF
TRBJ2-7 | NA | once | TRBV7-2 | TGTGCCAGCAGTAGTTTTTTTCGCGAGCAGTACTTC | CASSSFFREQYF
TRBJ1-3 | NA | NA | TRBV7-2 | TGTGCCAGCAGCCCAGAAGGGCGGACGCGTGGAAACACCATATATTTT | CASSPEGRTRGNTIYF
TRBJ1-2 | NA | NA | TRBV6-5 | TGTGCCAGCAGTTACTCGCCAAGGGATACTGGCTACACCTTC | CASSYSPRDTGYTF
TRBJ1-1 | NA | NA | TRBV18 | TGTGCCAGCTCACCCCAGGGCGGCACTGAAGCTTTCTTT | CASSPQGGTEAFF
TRBJ2-1 | TRBD2 | NA | TRBV30 | TGTGCCCAAAGGCTAGCGGGAGTATTCGAGCAGTTCTTC | CAQRLAGVFEQFF
TRBJ1-1 | TRBD1 | NA | TRBV19 | TGTGCCAGTTTTAGGACAGGGAACACTGAAGCTTTCTTT | CASFRTGNTEAFF
TRBJ1-4 | NA | once | TRBV18 | TGTGCCAGCTCACCCCCCTCCGAGGCGGAAAAACTGTTTTTT | CASSPPSEAEKLFF
TRBJ2-7 | TRBD1 | NA | TRBV6-1 | TGTGCCAGCAGTGAAGTCACAGGGGGCGTAAACGAGCAGTACTTC | CASSEVTGGVNEQYF
TRBJ2-7 | TRBD1 | NA | TRBV5-1 | TGCGCCAGCAGCGGGGACAGCTCCGAGCAGTACTTC | CASSGDSSEQYF
TRBJ2-3 | NA | NA | TRBV20-1 | TGCAGTGCTGCAGTAGGGGATACGCAGTATTTT | CSAAVGDTQYF
TRBJ2-2 | NA | NA | TRBV5-6 | TGTGCCAGCAGCTTGGGAGGTACGCCGAACACCGGGGAGCTGTTTTTT | CASSLGGTPNTGELFF
TRBJ1-5 | NA | NA | TRBV5-4 | TGTGCCAGCAGCTTGGTGGGGGAAGATCAGCCCCAGCATTTT | CASSLVGEDQPQHF
TRBJ2-2 | NA | NA | TRBV6-1 | TGTGCCAGCAGTGGCCACACCGGGGAGCTGTTTTTT | CASSGHTGELFF
TRBJ1-5 | TRBD1 | NA | TRBV4-3 | TGCGCCAGCAGCCAAGAACCCCCGGGACAGGGGACCTTAGTTAGCAATCAGCCCCAGCATTTT | CASSQEPPGQGTLVSNQPQHF
TRBJ1-1 | TRBD1 | few | TRBV7-6 | TGTGCCAGCAGCTTAAGGGACAGTCCGAACACTGAAGCTTTCTTT | CASSLRDSPNTEAFF
TRBJ2-7 | NA | NA | TRBV27 | TGTGCCAGCAGTTTTAAGGCCGGCGCCCACGAGCAGTACTTC | CASSFKAGAHEQYF
TRBJ1-5 | NA | NA | TRBV30 | TGTGCCTGGAGTCGGGACCTCAATCAGCCCCAGCATTTT | CAWSRDLNQPQHF
TRBJ1-3 | NA | once | TRBV30 | TGTGCCTGGAGATTACCCCGCAGTGTCTCTGGAAACACCATATATTTT | CAWRLPRSVSGNTIYF